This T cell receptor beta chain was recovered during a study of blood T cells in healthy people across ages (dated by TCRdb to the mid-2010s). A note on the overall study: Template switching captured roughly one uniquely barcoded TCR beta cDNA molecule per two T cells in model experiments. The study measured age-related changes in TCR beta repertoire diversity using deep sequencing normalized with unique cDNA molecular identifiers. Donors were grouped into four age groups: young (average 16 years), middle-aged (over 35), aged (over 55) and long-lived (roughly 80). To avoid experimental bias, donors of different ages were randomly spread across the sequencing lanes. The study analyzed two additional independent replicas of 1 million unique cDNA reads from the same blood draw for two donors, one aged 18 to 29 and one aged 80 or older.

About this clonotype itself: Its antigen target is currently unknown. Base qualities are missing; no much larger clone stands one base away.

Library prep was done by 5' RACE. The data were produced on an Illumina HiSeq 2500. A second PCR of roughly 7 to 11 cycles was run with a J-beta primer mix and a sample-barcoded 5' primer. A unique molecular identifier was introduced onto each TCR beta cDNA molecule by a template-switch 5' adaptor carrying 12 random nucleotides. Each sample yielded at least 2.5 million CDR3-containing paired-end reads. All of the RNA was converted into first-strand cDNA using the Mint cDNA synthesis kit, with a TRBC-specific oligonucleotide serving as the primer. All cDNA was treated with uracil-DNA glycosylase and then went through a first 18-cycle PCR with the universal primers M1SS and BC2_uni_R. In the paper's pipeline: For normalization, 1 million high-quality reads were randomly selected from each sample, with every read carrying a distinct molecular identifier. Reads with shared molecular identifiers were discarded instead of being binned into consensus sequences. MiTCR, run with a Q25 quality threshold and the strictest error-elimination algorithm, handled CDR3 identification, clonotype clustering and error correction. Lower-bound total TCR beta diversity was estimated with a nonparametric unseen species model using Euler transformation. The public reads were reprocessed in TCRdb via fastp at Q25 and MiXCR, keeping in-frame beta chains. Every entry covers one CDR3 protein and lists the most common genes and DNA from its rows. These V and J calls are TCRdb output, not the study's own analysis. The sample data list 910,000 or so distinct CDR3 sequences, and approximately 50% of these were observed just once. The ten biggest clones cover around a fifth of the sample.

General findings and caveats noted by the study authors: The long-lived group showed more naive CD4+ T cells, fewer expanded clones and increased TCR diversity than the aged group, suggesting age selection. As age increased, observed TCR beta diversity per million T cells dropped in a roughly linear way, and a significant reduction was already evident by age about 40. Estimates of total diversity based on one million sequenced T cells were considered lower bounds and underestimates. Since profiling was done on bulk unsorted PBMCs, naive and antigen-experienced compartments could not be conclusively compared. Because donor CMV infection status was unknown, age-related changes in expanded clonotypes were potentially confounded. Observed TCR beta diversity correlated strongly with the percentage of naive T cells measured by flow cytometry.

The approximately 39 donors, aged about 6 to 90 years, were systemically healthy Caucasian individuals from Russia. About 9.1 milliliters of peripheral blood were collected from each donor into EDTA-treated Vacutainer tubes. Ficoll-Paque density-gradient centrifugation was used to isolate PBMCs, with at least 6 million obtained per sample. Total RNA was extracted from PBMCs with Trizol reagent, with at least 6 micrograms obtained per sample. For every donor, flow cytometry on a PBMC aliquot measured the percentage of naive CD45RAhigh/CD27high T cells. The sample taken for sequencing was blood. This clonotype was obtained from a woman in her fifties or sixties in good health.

The CDR3 region reads CSGYSAGISYEQYF. In nucleotides, the sequence is TGCAGTGGATACTCTGCGGGAATTTCCTACGAGCAGTACTTC. The V gene is TRBV20-1 and the J gene is TRBJ2-7; 6 matching bases give a weak D call of TRBD2. CDR1 and CDR2 are read off the germline V gene (reference sequence) as DFQATT and SNEGSKA. There are 14 amino acids in the CDR3, from cysteine to phenylalanine inclusive. Only the CDR3 portion is preserved as DNA: 42 bases, with reading frame beginning at the first base. The V end loses 7 bases and the J end loses 1 base, and a stretch of 17 bases separates them.